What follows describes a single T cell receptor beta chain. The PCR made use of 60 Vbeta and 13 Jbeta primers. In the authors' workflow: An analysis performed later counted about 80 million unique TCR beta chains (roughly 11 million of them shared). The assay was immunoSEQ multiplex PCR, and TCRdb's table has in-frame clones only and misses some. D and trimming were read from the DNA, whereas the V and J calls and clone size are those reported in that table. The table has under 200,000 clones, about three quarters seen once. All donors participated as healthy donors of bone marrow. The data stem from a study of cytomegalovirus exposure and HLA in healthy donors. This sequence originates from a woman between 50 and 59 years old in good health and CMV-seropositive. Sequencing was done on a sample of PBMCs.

The CDR3 here is CASSSMGRAYEQYF. Here the CDR3 DNA reads TGTGCCAGCTCCTCGATGGGCAGGGCCTACGAGCAGTACTTC. V usage is TRBV28 and J usage is TRBJ2-7; D is possibly TRBD1 (5 bases). Germline V lookup: CDR1 MDHEN, CDR2 SYDVKM. CDR3 length equals 14 residues. V was clipped by 8 bases and J by 2 bases, with 16 bases between them.